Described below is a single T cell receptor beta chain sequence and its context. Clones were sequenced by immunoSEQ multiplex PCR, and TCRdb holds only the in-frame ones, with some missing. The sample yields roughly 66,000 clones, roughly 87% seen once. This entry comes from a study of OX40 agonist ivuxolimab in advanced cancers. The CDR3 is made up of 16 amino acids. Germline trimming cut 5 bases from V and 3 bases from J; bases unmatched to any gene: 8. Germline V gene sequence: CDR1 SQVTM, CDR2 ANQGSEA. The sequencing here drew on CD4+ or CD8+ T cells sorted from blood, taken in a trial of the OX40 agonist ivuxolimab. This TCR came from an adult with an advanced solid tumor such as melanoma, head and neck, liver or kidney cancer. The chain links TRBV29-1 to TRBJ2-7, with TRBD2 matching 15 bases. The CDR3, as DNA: TGCAGCGTTACAGGACTAGCGGGAGGGCCACGCTACGAGCAGTACTTC. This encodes CSVTGLAGGPRYEQYF.